This T cell receptor (beta chain) was identified in a study of Graves' ophthalmopathy and Graves' hyperthyroidism. Transcripts of RNA were the source for amplifying TCR beta CDR3 regions. HTBI primers were employed in first-round RT-PCR, then a second-round multiplex PCR followed. From the multiplex PCR reads, TCRdb called clonotypes with MiXCR, one entry per CDR3 protein. The sample yields some 160,000 distinct CDR3 sequences, roughly two fifths seen once. The V and J ends lost 1 base and 2 bases respectively, with 11 bases between them. The CDR3 consists of 15 residues. Looked up from germline, CDR1 is SGHTA and CDR2 is FQGNSA.

The material sequenced was peripheral blood. The chain links TRBV7-2 to TRBJ1-1; D gene uncertain. The TCR comes from a man in his thirties or forties with Graves' ophthalmopathy. The CDR3 spells CASSLVGSLNTEAFF. Here the CDR3 DNA reads TGTGCCAGCAGCTTAGTGGGCAGCTTAAACACTGAAGCTTTCTTT.